The clone carrying this T cell receptor (beta chain) has more than one count but fewer than ten. CDR1 and CDR2 from the germline V gene are LNHDA and SQIVND (reference sequence). CDR3 size: 14 residues. Trimming shortened V by 0 bases and J by 7 bases, and 13 bases separated the two germline ends. This specimen belongs to a study of OX40 agonist ivuxolimab in advanced cancers. TCRdb keeps only in-frame clones here, not all; method: immunoSEQ multiplex PCR. The sample consists of roughly 35,000 clones, just under 80% of them appearing once. The chain joins TRBV19 to TRBJ2-7; TRBD1 might be the D (5 bases). This TCR came from an adult with an advanced solid tumor such as melanoma, head and neck, liver or kidney cancer. Here the sequenced sample was CD4+ or CD8+ T cells sorted from blood, taken in a trial of the OX40 agonist ivuxolimab. The CDR3 loop is CASSIEGVSGEQYF. DNA for the CDR3: TGTGCCAGTAGTATAGAAGGGGTCTCGGGTGAGCAGTACTTC. Variable domain in full (rest from reference TRBV19 and TRBJ2-7): DGGITQSPKYLFRKEGQNVTLSCEQNLNHDAMYWYRQDPGQGLRLIYYSQIVNDFQKGDIAEGYSVSREKKESFPLTVTSAQKNPTAFYLCASSIEGVSGEQYFGPGTRLTVT.